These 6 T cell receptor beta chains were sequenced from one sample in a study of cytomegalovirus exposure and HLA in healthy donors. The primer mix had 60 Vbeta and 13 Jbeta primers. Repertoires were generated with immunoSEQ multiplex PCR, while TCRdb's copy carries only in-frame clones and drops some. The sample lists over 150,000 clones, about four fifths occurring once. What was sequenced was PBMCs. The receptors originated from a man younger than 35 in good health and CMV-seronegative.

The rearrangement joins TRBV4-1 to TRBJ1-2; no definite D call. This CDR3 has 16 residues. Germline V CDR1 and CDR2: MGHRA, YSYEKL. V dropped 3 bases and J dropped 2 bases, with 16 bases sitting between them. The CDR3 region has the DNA TGCGCCAGCAGCCAGGCCACGGGTCCTACCAACTATGGCTACACCTTC. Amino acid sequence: CASSQATGPTNYGYTF.

CDR3: CASRIESGGAEAFF. Here the CDR3 DNA reads TGTGCCAGCAGGATCGAATCAGGGGGAGCTGAAGCTTTCTTT. The V call is TRBV2, the J call TRBJ1-1; 7 bases map to TRBD1. Losses at the gene ends were 6 bases for V and 6 bases for J; bases not matched to a gene: 10. Per the germline V gene, CDR1 is SNHLY and CDR2 is FYNNEI. This CDR3 spans 14 amino acids.

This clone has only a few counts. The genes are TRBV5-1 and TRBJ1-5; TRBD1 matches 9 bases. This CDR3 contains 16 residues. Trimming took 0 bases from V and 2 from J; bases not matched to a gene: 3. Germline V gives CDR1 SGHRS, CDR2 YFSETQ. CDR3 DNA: TGCGCCAGCAGCTTGGAGGGACAGGGTGGCAATCAGCCCCAGCATTTT. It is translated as CASSLEGQGGNQPQHF.

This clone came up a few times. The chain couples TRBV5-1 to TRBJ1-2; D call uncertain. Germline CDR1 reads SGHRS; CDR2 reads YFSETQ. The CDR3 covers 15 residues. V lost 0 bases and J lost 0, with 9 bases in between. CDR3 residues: CASSLGQTANYGYTF. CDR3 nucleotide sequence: TGCGCCAGCAGCTTGGGACAAACGGCTAACTATGGCTACACCTTC.

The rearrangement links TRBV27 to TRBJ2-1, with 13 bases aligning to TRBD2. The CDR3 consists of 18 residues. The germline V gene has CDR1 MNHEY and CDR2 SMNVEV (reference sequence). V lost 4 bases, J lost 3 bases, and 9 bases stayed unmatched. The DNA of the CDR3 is TGTGCCAGCAGTTCAACTAGCGGGGGGGCCAACTACTACAATGAGCAGTTCTTC. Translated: CASSSTSGGANYYNEQFF.

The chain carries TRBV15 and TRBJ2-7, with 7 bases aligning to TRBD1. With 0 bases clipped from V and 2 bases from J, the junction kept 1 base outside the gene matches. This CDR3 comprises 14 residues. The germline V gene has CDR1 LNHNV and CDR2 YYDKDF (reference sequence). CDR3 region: CATSRETGAYEQYF. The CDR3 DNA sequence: TGTGCCACCAGCAGAGAAACAGGGGCCTACGAGCAGTACTTC.